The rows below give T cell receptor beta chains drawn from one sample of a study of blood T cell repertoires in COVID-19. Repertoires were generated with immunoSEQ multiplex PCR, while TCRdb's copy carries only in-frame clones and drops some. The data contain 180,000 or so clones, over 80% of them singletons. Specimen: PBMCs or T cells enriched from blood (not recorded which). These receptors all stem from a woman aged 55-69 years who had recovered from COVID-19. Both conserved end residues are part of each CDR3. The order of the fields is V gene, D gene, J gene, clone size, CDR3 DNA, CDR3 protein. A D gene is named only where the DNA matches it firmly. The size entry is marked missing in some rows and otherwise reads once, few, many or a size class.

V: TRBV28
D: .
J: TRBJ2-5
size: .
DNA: TGTGCCAGCAGTCCGTTCCGGGATACCCAAGAGACCCAGTACTTC
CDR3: CASSPFRDTQETQYF

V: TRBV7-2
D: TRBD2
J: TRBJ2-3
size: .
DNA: TGTGCCAGCAGCTTTGGCGGGAGGGCCGGTAATACGCAGTATTTT
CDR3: CASSFGGRAGNTQYF

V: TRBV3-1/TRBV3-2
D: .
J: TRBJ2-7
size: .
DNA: TGTGCCAGCAGCCGGACTCAAAGCTCCTACGAGCAGTACTTC
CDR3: CASSRTQSSYEQYF

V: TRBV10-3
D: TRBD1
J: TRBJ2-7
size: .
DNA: TGTGCCATCAGTGAGTTCGGGGAGGGACAGGGGGACGAGCAGTACTTC
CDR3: CAISEFGEGQGDEQYF

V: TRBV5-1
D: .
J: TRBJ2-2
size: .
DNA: TGCGCCAGCAGTGTAAACTTGAACACCGGGGAGCTGTTTTTT
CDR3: CASSVNLNTGELFF

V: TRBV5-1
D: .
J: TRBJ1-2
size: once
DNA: TGCGCCAGCAGCTTGGGTCAGGCAGATCGTGGCTACACCTTC
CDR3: CASSLGQADRGYTF

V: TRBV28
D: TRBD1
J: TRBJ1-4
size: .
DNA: TGTGCCAGCAGCACAACGACAGGGGGGGTCGAAAAACTGTTTTTT
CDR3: CASSTTTGGVEKLFF

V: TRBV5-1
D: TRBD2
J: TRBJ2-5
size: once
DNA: TGCGCCAGCAGTCGACTAGCGGGGGGGCAAGAGACCCAGTACTTC
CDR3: CASSRLAGGQETQYF

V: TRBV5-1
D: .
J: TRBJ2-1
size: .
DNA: TGCGCCAGCAGCTTGCCGGGGGTATACAATGAGCAGTTCTTC
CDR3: CASSLPGVYNEQFF

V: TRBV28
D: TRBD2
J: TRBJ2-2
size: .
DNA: TGTGCCAGCAGTTTGGCCGGGGGGACCGGGGAGCTGTTTTTT
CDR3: CASSLAGGTGELFF

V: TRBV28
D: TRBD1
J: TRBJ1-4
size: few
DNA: TGTGCCAGCAGCCTGAGTTCTTTCAGGGGGGCTGAGGAAAAACTGTTTTTT
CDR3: CASSLSSFRGAEEKLFF

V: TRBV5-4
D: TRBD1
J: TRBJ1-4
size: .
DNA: TGTGCCAGCAGCTTGGGGACAGGCGGTCTTGAAAAACTGTTTTTT
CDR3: CASSLGTGGLEKLFF

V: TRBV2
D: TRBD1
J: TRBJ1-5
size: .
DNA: TGTGCCAGCAGTGGAAGGACAGGTAATAATCAGCCCCAGCATTTT
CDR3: CASSGRTGNNQPQHF

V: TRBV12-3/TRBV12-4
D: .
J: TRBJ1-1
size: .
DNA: TGTGCCAGCAGTTTATATAGGGGGGAAGCTTTCTTT
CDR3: CASSLYRGEAFF